One and the same sample provided the 12 T cell receptor beta chains below, sequenced in a study of T cells of healthy individuals. Via MiXCR, TCRdb re-called the 5' RACE reads, giving one row per CDR3 protein. The table lists about 41,000 distinct CDR3 sequences, roughly 4.3% of them singletons. The source of these receptors is a human donor in good health.

This clonotype turned up a few times. CDR3 region: CASSLWLDRLRDEQFF. The CDR3 coding sequence is TGTGCCAGCAGCTTGTGGCTGGACAGGTTGAGGGATGAGCAGTTCTTC. The rearrangement joins TRBV5-6 to TRBJ2-1; TRBD1 agrees at 7 bases. The length of the CDR3 is 16 residues. V shed 1 base and J 8 bases; nucleotides not matched to a gene: 12. Germline values: CDR1 SGHDT, CDR2 YYEEEE.

This clonotype was seen at least ten times. The chain links TRBV9 to TRBJ2-5, with 7 bases matching TRBD2. CDR1 is SGDLS and CDR2 is YYNGEE in the germline V gene. J gave up 4 bases and V 2 bases, and 5 bases lay outside the gene matches. CDR3 length: 14 amino acids. The CDR3 nucleotides are TGTGCCAGCAGCGTCACGGGGGGTCGAGAGACCCAGTACTTC. This codes for CASSVTGGRETQYF.

This clonotype was counted at least ten times. This chain connects TRBV6-5 to TRBJ1-4, with no clear D. Germline V gene lookup returns CDR1 MNHEY and CDR2 SVGAGI. V lost 4 bases and J 7 bases, leaving 4 bases between the germline ends. This CDR3 is built from 11 residues. This CDR3 reads CASSFGEKLFF. DNA for the CDR3: TGTGCCAGCAGTTTTGGTGAAAAACTGTTTTTT.

This clonotype was detected many times. The chain combines TRBV10-1 with TRBJ2-3; D is possibly TRBD1 (5 bases). Trimming cost V 3 bases and J 1 base, with 5 bases left between them. Germline V gives CDR1 WNHNN, CDR2 SYGVQD (reference sequence). This CDR3 comprises 13 residues. CDR3 DNA sequence: TGCGCCAGCAGTGACAGGGGCACAGATACGCAGTATTTT. This gives the protein CASSDRGTDTQYF.

This clonotype has a count of ten or more. The chain recombines TRBV5-1 with TRBJ1-5; 9 bases are a match to TRBD1. Germline V lookup: CDR1 SGHRS, CDR2 YFSETQ. The junction had 11 bases not matched to a gene; V was cut back by 5 bases and J by 2 bases. CDR3 length: 17 amino acids. The CDR3 DNA reads TGCGCCAGCAGATCGGACAGGGGAGTGCCTCGCAATCAGCCCCAGCATTTT. It codes for CASRSDRGVPRNQPQHF.

This clonotype has at least ten counts. The chain is built from TRBV5-1 and TRBJ1-6; D remains ambiguous. Germline V gene data show CDR1 as SGHRS and CDR2 as YFSETQ. This CDR3 has 15 amino acids. Trimming took 4 bases from V and 0 from J, leaving 8 bases between them. DNA for the CDR3: TGCGCCAGCAGCGTGGCGAGCTCCTATAATTCACCCCTCCACTTT. Protein product: CASSVASSYNSPLHF. The variable domain in full, completed from reference TRBV5-1 and TRBJ1-6, reads KAGVTQTPRYLIKTRGQQVTLSCSPISGHRSVSWYQQTPGQGLQFLFEYFSETQRNKGNFPGRFSGRQFSNSRSEMNVSTLELGDSALYLCASSVASSYNSPLHFGNGTRLTVT.

This sequence joins TRBV15 and TRBJ1-5; maybe TRBD1 (6 bases). The CDR3 is made up of 17 amino acids. Trimming took off 0 bases at V and 1 base at J, with 13 bases between the two ends. The germline V gene encodes CDR1 LNHNV and CDR2 YYDKDF (reference sequence). The CDR3 nucleotides read TGTGCCACCAGCAGAGACAGGGGACTCGTAAGCAATCAGCCCCAGCATTTT. This encodes CATSRDRGLVSNQPQHF.

Remarks on this clonotype: A much larger clonotype is one base distant, so this may be a read error. V is TRBV5-6 and J is TRBJ1-5; D is possibly TRBD1 (6 bases). Germline V gives CDR1 SGHDT, CDR2 YYEEEE. The CDR3 consists of 15 residues. Trimming took 6 bases from V and 2 from J, leaving 15 bases between them. CDR3 loop: CASNEQGSGNQPQHF. CDR3 coding DNA: TGTGCCAGCAACGAACAGGGCAGTGGCAATCAGCCCCAGCATTTT.

At least ten counts were recorded for this clonotype. V usage is TRBV7-2 and J usage is TRBJ1-1, with 10 bases identical to TRBD1. The germline V gene has CDR1 SGHTA and CDR2 FQGNSA. The CDR3 is 14 residues long. V was pared by 5 bases and J by 4 bases, with 4 bases of the junction left unmatched. The CDR3 nucleotides read TGTGCCAGCAGCCCGGACAGGGGGGGCACTGAAGCTTTCTTT. Amino acid sequence: CASSPDRGGTEAFF.

The genes are TRBV10-2 and TRBJ2-5; TRBD2 matches 8 bases. CDR3 length: 16 residues. Germline V CDR1 and CDR2: WSHSY, SAAADI. After removal of 6 bases from V and 1 base from J, the junction contained 10 bases not matched to a gene. The CDR3, as DNA: TGCGCCAGCAGCGACCCCGGGACTAGAGTCCAAGAGACCCAGTACTTC. It translates to CASSDPGTRVQETQYF.

Ten or more counts support this clonotype. The chain carries TRBV6-2 or TRBV6-3 and TRBJ2-6; no clear D gene. Germline CDR1 reads MNHEY; CDR2 reads SVGEGT. V was trimmed by 4 bases and J by 1 base, leaving 8 bases between them. This CDR3 comprises 15 residues. CDR3 amino acids: CASSSHTSGANVLTF. DNA of the CDR3: TGTGCCAGCAGTTCTCACACATCTGGGGCCAACGTCCTGACTTTC.

This rearrangement joins TRBV5-1 to TRBJ1-1; D is possibly TRBD1 (5 bases). Germline V gene sequence: CDR1 SGHRS, CDR2 YFSETQ. The V end was cut by 4 bases, the J end by 5 bases, with 12 bases between. This CDR3 spans 13 amino acids. CDR3: CASSAEKGTEAFF. The CDR3 region has the DNA TGCGCCAGCAGCGCAGAAAAGGGGACTGAAGCTTTCTTT.